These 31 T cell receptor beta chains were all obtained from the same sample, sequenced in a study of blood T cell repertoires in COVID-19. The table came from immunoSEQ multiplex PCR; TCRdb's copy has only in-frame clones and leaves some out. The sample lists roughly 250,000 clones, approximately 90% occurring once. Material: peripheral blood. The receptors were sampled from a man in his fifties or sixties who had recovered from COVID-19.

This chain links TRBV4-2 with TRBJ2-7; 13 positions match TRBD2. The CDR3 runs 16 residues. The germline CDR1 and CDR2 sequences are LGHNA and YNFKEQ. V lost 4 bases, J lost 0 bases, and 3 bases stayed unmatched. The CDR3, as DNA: TGTGCCAGCAGCCCTGGGACTAGCGGGGCCTCCTACGAGCAGTACTTC. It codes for CASSPGTSGASYEQYF.

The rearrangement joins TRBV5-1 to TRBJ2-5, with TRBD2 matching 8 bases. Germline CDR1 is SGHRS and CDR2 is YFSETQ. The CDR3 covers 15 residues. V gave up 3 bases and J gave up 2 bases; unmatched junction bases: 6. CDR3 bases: TGCGCCAGCAGCTCCGGACTAGCTAAGCAAGAGACCCAGTACTTC. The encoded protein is CASSSGLAKQETQYF.

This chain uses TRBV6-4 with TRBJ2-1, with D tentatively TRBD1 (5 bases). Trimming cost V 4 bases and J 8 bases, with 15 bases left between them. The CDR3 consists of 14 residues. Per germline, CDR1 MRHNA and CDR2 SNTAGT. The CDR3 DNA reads TGTGCCAGCAGTGCCACGATCGACAGCTATGAGCAGTTCTTC. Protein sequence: CASSATIDSYEQFF.

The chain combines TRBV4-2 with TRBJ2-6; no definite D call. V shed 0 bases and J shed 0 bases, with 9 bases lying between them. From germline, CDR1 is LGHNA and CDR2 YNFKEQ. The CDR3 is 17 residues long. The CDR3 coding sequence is TGTGCCAGCAGCCAAGAGGGCGTAGACTCTGGGGCCAACGTCCTGACTTTC. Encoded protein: CASSQEGVDSGANVLTF.

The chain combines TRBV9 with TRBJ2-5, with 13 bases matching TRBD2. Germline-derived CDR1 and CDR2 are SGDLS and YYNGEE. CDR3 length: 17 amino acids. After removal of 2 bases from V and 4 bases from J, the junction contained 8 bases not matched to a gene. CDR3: CASSVTSGGAQRETQYF. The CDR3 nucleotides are TGTGCCAGCAGCGTTACTAGCGGGGGGGCCCAACGAGAGACCCAGTACTTC.

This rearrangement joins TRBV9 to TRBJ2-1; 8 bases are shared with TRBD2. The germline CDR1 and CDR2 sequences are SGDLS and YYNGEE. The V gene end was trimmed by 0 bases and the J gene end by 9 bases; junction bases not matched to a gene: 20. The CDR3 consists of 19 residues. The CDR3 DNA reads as TGTGCCAGCAGCGTAGATACTTCCCGCGGGTTAGCGGGGCGGGGTGAGCAGTTCTTC. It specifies CASSVDTSRGLAGRGEQFF.

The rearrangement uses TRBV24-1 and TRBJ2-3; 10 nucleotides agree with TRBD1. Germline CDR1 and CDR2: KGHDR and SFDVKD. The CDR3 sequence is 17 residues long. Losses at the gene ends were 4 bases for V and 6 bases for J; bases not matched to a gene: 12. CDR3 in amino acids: CATSDRAGQGITDTQYF. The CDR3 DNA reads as TGTGCCACCAGTGACCGTGCGGGACAGGGGATTACGGATACGCAGTATTTT.

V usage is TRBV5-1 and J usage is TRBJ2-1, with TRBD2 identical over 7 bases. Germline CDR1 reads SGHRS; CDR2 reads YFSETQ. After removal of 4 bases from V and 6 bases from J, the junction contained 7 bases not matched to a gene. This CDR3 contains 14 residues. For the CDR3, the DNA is TGCGCCAGCAGCGGGACGGGGAGGGTCAATGAGCAGTTCTTC. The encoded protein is CASSGTGRVNEQFF. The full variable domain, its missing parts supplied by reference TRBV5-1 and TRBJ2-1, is KAGVTQTPRYLIKTRGQQVTLSCSPISGHRSVSWYQQTPGQGLQFLFEYFSETQRNKGNFPGRFSGRQFSNSRSEMNVSTLELGDSALYLCASSGTGRVNEQFFGPGTRLTVL.

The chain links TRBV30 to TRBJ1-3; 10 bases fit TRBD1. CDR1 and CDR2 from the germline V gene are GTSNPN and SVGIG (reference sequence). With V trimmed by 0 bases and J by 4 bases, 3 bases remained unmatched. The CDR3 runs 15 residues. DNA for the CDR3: TGTGCCTGGAGTGTACAGGGACAGGGGGGAAACACCATATATTTT. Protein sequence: CAWSVQGQGGNTIYF.

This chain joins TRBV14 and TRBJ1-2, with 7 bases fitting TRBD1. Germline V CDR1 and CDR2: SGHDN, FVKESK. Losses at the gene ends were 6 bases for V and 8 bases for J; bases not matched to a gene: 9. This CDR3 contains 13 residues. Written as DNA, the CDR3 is TGTGCCAGCAGAGGGGACAGTTTCGGGGGCTACACCTTC. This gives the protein CASRGDSFGGYTF. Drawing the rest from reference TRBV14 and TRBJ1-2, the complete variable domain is EAGVTQFPSHSVIEKGQTVTLRCDPISGHDNLYWYRRVMGKEIKFLLHFVKESKQDESGMPNNRFLAERTGGTYSTLKVQPAELEDSGVYFCASRGDSFGGYTFGSGTRLTVV.

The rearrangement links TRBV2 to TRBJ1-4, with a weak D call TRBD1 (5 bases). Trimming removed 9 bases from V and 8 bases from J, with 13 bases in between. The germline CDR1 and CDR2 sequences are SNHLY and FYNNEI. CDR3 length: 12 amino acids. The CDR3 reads CASEQGGEKLFF. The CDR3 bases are TGTGCCAGTGAGCAGGGAGGCGAAAAACTGTTTTTT.

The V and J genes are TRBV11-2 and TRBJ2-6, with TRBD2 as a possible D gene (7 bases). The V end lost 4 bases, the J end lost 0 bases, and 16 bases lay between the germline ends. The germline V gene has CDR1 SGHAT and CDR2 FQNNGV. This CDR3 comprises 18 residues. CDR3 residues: CASSSRGGANSGANVLTF. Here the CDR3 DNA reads TGTGCCAGCAGCTCCCGAGGGGGGGCTAACTCTGGGGCCAACGTCCTGACTTTC.

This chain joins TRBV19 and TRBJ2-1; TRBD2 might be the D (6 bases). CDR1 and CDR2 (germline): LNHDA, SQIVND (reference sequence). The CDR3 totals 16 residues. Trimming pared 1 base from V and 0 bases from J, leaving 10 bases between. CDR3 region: CASSIGRGASYNEQFF. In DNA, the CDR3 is TGTGCCAGTAGTATAGGGCGGGGAGCCTCCTACAATGAGCAGTTCTTC.

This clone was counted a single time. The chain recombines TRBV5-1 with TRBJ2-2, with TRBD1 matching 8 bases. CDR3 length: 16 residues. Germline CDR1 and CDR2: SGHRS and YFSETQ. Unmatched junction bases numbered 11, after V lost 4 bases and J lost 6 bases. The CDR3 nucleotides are TGCGCCAGCAGCCAAGACAGGGGCTCCATCCCCGGGGAGCTGTTTTTT. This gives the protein CASSQDRGSIPGELFF.

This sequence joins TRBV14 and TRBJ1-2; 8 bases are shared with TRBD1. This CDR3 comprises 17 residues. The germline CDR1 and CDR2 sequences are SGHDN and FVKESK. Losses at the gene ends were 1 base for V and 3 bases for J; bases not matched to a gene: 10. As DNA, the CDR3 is TGTGCCAGCAGCCAAGGTGGACAGGGAGGGCTCTACTATGGCTACACCTTC. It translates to CASSQGGQGGLYYGYTF.

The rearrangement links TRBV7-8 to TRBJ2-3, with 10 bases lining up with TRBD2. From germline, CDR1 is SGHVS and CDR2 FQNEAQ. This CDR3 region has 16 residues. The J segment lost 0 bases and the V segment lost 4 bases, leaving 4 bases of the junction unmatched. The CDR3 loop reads CASSSSGGKSTDTQYF. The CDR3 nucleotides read TGTGCCAGCAGCTCTAGCGGGGGCAAAAGCACAGATACGCAGTATTTT. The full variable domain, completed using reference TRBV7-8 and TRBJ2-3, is GAGVSQSPRYKVAKRGQDVALRCDPISGHVSLFWYQQALGQGPEFLTYFQNEAQLDKSGLPSDRFFAERPEGSVSTLKIQRTQQEDSAVYLCASSSSGGKSTDTQYFGPGTRLTVL.

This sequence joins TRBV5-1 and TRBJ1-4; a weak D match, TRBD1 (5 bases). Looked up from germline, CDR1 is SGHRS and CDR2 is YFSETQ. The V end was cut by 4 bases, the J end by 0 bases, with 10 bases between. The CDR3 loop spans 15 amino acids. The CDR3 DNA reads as TGCGCCAGCAGCCTGACAGCTGCAACTAATGAAAAACTGTTTTTT. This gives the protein CASSLTAATNEKLFF. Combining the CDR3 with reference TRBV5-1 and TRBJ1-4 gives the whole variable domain KAGVTQTPRYLIKTRGQQVTLSCSPISGHRSVSWYQQTPGQGLQFLFEYFSETQRNKGNFPGRFSGRQFSNSRSEMNVSTLELGDSALYLCASSLTAATNEKLFFGSGTQLSVL.

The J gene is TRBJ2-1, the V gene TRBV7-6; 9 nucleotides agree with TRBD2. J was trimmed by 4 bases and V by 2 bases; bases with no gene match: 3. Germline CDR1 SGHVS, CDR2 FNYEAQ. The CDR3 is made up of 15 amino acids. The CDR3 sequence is CASSLSSGAYNEQFF. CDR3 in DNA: TGTGCCAGCAGCTTATCTAGCGGGGCTTACAATGAGCAGTTCTTC.

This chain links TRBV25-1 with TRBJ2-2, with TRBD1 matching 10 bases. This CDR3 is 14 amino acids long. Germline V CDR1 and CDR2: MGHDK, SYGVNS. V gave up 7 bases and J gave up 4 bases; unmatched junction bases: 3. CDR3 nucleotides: TGTGCCAGCACCGGGACAGGGGTCACCGGGGAGCTGTTTTTT. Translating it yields CASTGTGVTGELFF.

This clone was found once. The DNA of the CDR3 is TGTGCCAGTAGTATAGATCTCGGCGGCGGGGGGTTTGGCGAGCAGTACTTC. This sequence encodes CASSIDLGGGGFGEQYF. The chain carries TRBV19 and TRBJ2-7; 8 bases agree with TRBD2. The CDR3 length is 17 residues. J lost 6 bases, V lost 0 bases, and 13 bases had no gene match. Per the germline V gene, CDR1 is LNHDA and CDR2 is SQIVND (reference sequence).

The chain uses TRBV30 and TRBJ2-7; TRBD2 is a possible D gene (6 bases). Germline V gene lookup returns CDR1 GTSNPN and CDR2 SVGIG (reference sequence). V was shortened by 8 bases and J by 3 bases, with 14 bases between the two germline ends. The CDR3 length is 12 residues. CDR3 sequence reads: CAQGAGYYEQYF. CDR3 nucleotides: TGTGCCCAAGGGGCGGGGTACTACGAGCAGTACTTC.

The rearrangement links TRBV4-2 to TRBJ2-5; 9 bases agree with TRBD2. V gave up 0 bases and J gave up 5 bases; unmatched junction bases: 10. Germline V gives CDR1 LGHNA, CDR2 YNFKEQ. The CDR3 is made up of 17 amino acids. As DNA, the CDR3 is TGTGCCAGCAGCCAAGATCTGGGCACTAGCGGGCCGGAGACCCAGTACTTC. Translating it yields CASSQDLGTSGPETQYF.

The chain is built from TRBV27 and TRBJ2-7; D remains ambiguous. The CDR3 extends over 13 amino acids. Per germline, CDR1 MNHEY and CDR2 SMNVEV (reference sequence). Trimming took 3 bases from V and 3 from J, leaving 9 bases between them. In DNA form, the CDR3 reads TGTGCCAGCAGTTTCAATCCAATCTACGAGCAGTACTTC. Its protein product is CASSFNPIYEQYF.

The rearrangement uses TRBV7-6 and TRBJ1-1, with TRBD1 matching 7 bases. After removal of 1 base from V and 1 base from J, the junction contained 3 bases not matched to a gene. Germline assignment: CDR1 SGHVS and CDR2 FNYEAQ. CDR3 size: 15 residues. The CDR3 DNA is TGTGCCAGCAGCTTAGAAGCAGGGGGGAACACTGAAGCTTTCTTT. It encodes CASSLEAGGNTEAFF.

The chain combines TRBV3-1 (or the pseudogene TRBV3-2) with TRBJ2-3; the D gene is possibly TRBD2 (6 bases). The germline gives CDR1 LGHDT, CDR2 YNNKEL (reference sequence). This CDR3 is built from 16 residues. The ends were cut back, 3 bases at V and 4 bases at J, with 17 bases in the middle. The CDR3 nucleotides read TGTGCCAGCAGCCAGAATAGCGGAAATCGGGCAGATACGCAGTATTTT. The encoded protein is CASSQNSGNRADTQYF.

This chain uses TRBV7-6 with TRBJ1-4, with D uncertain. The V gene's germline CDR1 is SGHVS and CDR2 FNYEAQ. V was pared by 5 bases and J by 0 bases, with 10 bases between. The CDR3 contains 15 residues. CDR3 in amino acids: CASSLYPATNEKLFF. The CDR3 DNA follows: TGTGCCAGCAGCCTATATCCGGCAACTAATGAAAAACTGTTTTTT.

Here the CDR3 reads CASSGLTGRANYGYTF. CDR3 sequence (DNA): TGTGCCAGCAGCGGGTTGACAGGGAGAGCTAACTATGGCTACACCTTC. This chain uses TRBV9 with TRBJ1-2; 7 bases match TRBD1. Germline loops: CDR1 SGDLS, CDR2 YYNGEE. This CDR3 comprises 16 residues. After removal of 3 bases from V and 0 bases from J, the junction contained 8 bases not matched to a gene.

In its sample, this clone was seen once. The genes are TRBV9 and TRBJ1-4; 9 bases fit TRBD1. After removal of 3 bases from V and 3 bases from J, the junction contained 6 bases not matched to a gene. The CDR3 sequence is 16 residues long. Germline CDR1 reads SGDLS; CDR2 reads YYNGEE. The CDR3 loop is CASSGHGTGPNEKLFF. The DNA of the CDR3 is TGTGCCAGCAGCGGCCATGGGACAGGGCCTAATGAAAAACTGTTTTTT.

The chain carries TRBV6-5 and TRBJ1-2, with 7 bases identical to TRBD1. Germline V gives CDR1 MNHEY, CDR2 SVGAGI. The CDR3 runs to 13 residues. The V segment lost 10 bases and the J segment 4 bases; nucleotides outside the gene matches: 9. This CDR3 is CATLTGTAYGYTF. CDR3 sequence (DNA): TGTGCCACCCTAACCGGGACAGCCTATGGCTACACCTTC.

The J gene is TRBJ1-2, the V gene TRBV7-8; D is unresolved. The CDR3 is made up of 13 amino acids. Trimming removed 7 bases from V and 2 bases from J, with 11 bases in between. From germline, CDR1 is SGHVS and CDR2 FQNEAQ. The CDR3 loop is CASTKNSNYGYTF. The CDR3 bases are TGTGCCAGCACCAAAAACTCAAACTATGGCTACACCTTC.

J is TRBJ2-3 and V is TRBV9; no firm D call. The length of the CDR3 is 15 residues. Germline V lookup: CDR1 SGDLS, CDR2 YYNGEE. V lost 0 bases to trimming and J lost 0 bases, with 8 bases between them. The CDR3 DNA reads TGTGCCAGCAGCGTAGGCACAGCTAGCACAGATACGCAGTATTTT. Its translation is CASSVGTASTDTQYF.